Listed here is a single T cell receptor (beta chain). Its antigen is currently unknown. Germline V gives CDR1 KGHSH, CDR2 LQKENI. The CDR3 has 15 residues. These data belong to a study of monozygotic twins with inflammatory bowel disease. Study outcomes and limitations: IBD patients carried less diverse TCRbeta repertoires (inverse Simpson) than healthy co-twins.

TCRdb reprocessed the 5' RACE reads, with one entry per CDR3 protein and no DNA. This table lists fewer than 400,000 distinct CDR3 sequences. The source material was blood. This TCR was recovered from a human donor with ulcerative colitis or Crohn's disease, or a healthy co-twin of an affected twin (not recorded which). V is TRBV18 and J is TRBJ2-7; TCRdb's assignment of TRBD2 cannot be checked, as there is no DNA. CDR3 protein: CASSPLERGDYEQYF. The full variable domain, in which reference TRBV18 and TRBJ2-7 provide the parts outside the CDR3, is NAGVMQNPRHLVRRRGQEARLRCSPMKGHSHVYWYRQLPEEGLKFMVYLQKENIIDESGMPKERFSAEFPKEGPSILRIQQVVRGDSAAYFCASSPLERGDYEQYFGPGTRLTVT.